This TCR beta chain emerged from a study of T-cell memory formation after mild COVID-19. Study-level background: Among the donors, TCR clusters were largely specific to each donor. General study findings and limits: Clones which contracted sat mainly in CM and EM if CD4+, and in EMRA if CD8+. CD4+ bias marked clones expanding day 15 to 37, unlike balanced contracting clones.

The CDR3 is 13 amino acids. Germline lookup yields CDR1 LNHDA and CDR2 SQIVND (reference sequence). V dropped 10 bases and J dropped 4 bases, with 16 bases sitting between them. TCRdb redid the calling of the 5' RACE reads with MiXCR, one entry per CDR3 protein. Altogether about 210,000 distinct CDR3 sequences are present, over 9.5% being singletons, with the ten largest covering 2.5% to 3.5%. This clonotype was seen a few times. Its antigen is as yet unknown. The source of this sequence is a man aged 18 to 35 who had mild COVID-19 (a few samples of this study predate the infection). Cell type and time point are not known. Material: PBMCs or a T cell subset sorted from them (not recorded which). The gene calls are TRBV19 and TRBJ2-5, with a tentative D call TRBD1 (6 bases). The CDR3 loop reads CATSQQGIETQYF. DNA for the CDR3: TGTGCCACCTCCCAACAGGGCATAGAGACCCAGTACTTC.